Below, one TCR beta chain is given with its context. The V segment lost 3 bases and the J segment 6 bases; nucleotides outside the gene matches: 3. CDR1 and CDR2 from the germline V gene are LNHDA and SQIVND (reference sequence). The CDR3 loop spans 14 amino acids. This sample stems from a study of shared T cell receptors in the human thymus. TCRdb keeps only in-frame clones here, not all; method: immunoSEQ multiplex PCR. The sample consists of almost 550,000 clones, about four fifths of them appearing once. These data also featured in a second study, about human thymus T cells.

The chain uses TRBV19 and TRBJ1-4; 8 bases are shared with TRBD1. The source material was thymocytes. This TCR came from a boy less than two years old with a congenital heart defect. The CDR3 loop reads CASSIKTGDEKLFF. The CDR3 nucleotides are TGTGCCAGTAGTATCAAGACAGGGGATGAAAAACTGTTTTTT.